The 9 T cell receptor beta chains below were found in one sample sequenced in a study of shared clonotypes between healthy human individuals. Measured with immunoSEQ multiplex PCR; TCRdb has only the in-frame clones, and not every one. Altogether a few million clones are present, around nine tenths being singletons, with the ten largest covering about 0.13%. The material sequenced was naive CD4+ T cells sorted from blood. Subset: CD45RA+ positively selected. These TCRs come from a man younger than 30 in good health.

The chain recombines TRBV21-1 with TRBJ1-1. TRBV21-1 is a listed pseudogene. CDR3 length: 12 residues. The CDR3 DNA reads TGTGCCAGCAAAGACCCGAACACTGAAGCTTTCTTT. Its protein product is CASKDPNTEAFF.

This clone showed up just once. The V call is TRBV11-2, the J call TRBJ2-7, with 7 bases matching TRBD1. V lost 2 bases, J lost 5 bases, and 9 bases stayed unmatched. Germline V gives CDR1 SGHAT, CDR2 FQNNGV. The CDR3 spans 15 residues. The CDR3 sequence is CASSLKYRGFHEQYF. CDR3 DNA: TGTGCCAGCAGCTTAAAGTACAGGGGTTTTCACGAGCAGTACTTC.

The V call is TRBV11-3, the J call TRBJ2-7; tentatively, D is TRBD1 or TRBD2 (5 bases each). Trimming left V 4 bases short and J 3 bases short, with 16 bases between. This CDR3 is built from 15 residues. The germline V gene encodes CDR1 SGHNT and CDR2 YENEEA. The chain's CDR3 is CASSSPGRAGYEQYF. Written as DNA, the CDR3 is TGTGCCAGCAGCTCCCCGGGCAGGGCGGGCTACGAGCAGTACTTC.

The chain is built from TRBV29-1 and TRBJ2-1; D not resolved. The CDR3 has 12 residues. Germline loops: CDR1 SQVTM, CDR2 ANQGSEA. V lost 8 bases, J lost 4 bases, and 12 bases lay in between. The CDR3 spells CSYGADYNEQFF. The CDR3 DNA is TGCAGCTATGGAGCTGATTACAATGAGCAGTTCTTC.

The CDR3, as DNA: TGTGCCAGCAGTCATACCTACGAGCAGTACTTC. Its translation: CASSHTYEQYF. The V and J genes are TRBV6-1 and TRBJ2-7; the D is unclear. With 5 bases removed from V and 2 bases from J, the gap between germline ends came to 4 bases. Germline V CDR1 and CDR2: MNHNS, SASEGT. CDR3 size: 11 residues.

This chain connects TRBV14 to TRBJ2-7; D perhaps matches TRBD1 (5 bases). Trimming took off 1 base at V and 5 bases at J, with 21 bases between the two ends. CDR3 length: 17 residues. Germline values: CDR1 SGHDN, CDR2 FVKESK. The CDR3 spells CASSQAPRLGKGDEQYF. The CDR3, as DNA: TGTGCCAGCAGCCAAGCACCCCGGTTAGGGAAAGGGGACGAGCAGTACTTC. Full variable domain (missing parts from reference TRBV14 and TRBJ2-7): EAGVTQFPSHSVIEKGQTVTLRCDPISGHDNLYWYRRVMGKEIKFLLHFVKESKQDESGMPNNRFLAERTGGTYSTLKVQPAELEDSGVYFCASSQAPRLGKGDEQYFGPGTRLTVT.

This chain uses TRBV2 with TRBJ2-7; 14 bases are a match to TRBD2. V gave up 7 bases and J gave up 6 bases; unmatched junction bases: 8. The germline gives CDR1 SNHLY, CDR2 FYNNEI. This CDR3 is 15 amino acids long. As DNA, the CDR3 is TGTGCCAGCAAGTTCCCCGGGACTAGCGGGAGCGAGCAGTACTTC. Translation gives CASKFPGTSGSEQYF.

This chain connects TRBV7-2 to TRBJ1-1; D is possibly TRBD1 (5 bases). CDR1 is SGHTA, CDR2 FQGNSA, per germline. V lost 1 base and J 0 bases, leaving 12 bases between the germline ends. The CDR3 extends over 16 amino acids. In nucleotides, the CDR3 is TGTGCCAGCAGCTTAGAAAGGGCAGGGATGAACACTGAAGCTTTCTTT. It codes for CASSLERAGMNTEAFF.

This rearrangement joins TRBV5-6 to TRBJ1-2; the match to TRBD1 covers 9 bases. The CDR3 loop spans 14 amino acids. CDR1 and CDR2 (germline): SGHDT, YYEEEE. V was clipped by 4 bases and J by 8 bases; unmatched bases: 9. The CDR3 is CASSRGTGSGGYTF. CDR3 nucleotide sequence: TGTGCCAGCAGCAGAGGGACAGGGAGTGGGGGCTACACCTTC.